Given below is one T cell receptor beta chain in context. There is no known antigen for this receptor. Base qualities were left out, and no much larger clone turns up one base away. TCRbeta CDR3 regions were amplified from genomic DNA using the immunoSEQ Assay, a bias-controlled multiplex PCR. The authors' analysis ran thus. Within the assay, amplification of reference gene primers was used to estimate how many nucleated cells each sample contained. To quantify the absolute abundance of each unique TCRbeta CDR3 rearrangement, sequence reads were collapsed and filtered. For each sample, productive Simpson clonality was calculated as the square root of Simpson's diversity index across productive rearrangements. This is the immuneACCESS table as TCRdb keeps it, with only in-frame sequences that have V and J called. A part of the clones is gone; compared with another copy, unresolved V genes explain less than half, and the rest is unexplained. V, J and clone size are those of that table, while D and trimming were read from the DNA. This sample lists just under 150,000 clones; about 85% were detected once. The ten largest clonotypes hold less than 3.5% of the sample.

This record belongs to a study of blood T cell repertoires in COVID-19 (dated by TCRdb to the early 2020s). Turning to the overall study: Samples covering the acute and convalescent phases of COVID-19 were provided by collaborators in the United States, Italy and Spain. Where available, HLA class I and class II types were taken from metadata supplied by the sample provider and were not determined by assay-based typing. The repertoires were released in a freely available public database meant as a resource for research on the immune response to SARS-CoV-2. Subjects who had been exposed to COVID-19, were actively infected with it, or had recovered from it provided the deeply sampled blood TCRbeta repertoires that made up the dataset. The prospective study material was composed of cDNA or gDNA derived from T cells, B-cell-depleted T cells, or PBMCs. The sample metadata nearly always contained a de-identified subject ID, COVID-19 status, age in years and sex. Samples were obtained from the ongoing ImmuneRACE study (first 160 participants) and from over 1,000 subjects provided by 6 global collaborators.

Collaborating institutions collected whole blood in K2EDTA tubes following their own protocols. For TCRbeta analysis, collaborator samples were shipped as frozen whole blood, as isolated PBMCs, or as DNA extracted from either sample type. The CDR3 goes from the cysteine to the phenylalanine over 13 residues. Solely the CDR3 DNA is kept, with 39 bases framed from the first base. Via the germline V gene, CDR1 is SQVTM and CDR2 ANQGSEA. The germline ends are 9 bases apart after V is trimmed by 0 bases and J by 4 bases. Broad study findings and their caveats: How much clinical and demographic metadata was included differed by source and by participant, and the metadata was provided uncurated.

The V and J segments used are TRBV29-1 and TRBJ1-2; there is no confident call for the D gene. This sequence was found in a human donor with acute or convalescent COVID-19. The donor label of this sample is uncertain. Sequencing was done on a sample of peripheral blood. CDR3 loop: CSVEDPRPYGYTF. The nucleotide sequence reads as follows: TGCAGCGTTGAAGACCCTAGGCCCTATGGCTACACCTTC.